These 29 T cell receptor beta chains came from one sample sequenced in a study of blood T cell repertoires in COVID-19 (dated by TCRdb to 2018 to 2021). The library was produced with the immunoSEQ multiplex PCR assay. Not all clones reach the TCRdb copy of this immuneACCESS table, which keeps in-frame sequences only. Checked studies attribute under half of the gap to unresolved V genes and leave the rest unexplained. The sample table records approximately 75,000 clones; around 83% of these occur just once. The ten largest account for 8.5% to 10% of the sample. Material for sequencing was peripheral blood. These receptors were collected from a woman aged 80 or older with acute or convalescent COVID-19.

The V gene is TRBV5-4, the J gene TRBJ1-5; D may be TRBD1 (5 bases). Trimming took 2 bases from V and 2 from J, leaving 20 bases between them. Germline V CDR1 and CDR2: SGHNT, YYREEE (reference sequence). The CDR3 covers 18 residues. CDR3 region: CASSFQGNRLSGNQPQHF. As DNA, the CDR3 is TGTGCCAGCAGCTTTCAGGGAAATCGGCTAAGCGGCAATCAGCCCCAGCATTTT.

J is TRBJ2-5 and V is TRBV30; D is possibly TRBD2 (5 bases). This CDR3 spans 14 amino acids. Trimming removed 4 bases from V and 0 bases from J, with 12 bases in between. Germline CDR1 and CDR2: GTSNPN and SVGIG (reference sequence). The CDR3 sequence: CAWTLGGHQETQYF. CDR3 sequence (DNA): TGTGCCTGGACCCTAGGAGGCCACCAAGAGACCCAGTACTTC. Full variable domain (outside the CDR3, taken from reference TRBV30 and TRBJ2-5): SQTIHQWPATLVQPVGSPLSLECTVEGTSNPNLYWYRQAAGRGLQLLFYSVGIGQISSEVPQNLSASRPQDRQFILSSKKLLLSDSGFYLCAWTLGGHQETQYFGPGTRLLVL.

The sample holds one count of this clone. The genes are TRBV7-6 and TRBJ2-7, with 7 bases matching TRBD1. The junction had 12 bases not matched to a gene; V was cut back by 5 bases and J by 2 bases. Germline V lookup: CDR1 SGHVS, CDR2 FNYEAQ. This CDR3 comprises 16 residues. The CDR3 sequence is CASSTMTGKRPYEQYF. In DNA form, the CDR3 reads TGTGCCAGCAGCACGATGACAGGGAAGCGTCCCTACGAGCAGTACTTC.

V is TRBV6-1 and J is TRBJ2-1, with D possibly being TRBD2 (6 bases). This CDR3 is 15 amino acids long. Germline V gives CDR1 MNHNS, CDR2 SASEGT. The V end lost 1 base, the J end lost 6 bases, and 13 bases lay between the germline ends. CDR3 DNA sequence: TGTGCCAGCAGTGAAGGACAGATGGAGGGCAATGAGCAGTTCTTC. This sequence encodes CASSEGQMEGNEQFF.

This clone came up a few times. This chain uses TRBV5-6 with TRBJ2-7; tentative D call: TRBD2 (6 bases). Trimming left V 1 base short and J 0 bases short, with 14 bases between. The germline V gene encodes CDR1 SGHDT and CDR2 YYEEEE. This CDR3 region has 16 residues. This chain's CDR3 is CASSLRDFYGSYEQYF. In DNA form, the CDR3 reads TGTGCCAGCAGCTTGAGGGACTTCTACGGCTCCTACGAGCAGTACTTC.

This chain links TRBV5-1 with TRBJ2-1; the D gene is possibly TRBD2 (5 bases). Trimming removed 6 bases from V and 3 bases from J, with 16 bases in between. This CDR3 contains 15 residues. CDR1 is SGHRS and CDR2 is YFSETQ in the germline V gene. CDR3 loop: CASTPGSPLYNEQFF. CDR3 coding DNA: TGCGCCAGCACCCCGGGGAGTCCTCTCTACAATGAGCAGTTCTTC.

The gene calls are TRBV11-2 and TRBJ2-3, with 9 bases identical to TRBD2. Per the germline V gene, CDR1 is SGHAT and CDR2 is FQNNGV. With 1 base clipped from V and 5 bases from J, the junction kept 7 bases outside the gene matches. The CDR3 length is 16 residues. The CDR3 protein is CASSLGWSGGQDTQYF. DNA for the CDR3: TGTGCCAGCAGCTTAGGATGGAGCGGGGGGCAAGATACGCAGTATTTT. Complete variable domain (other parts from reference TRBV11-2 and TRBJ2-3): EAGVAQSPRYKIIEKRQSVAFWCNPISGHATLYWYQQILGQGPKLLIQFQNNGVVDDSQLPKDRFSAERLKGVDSTLKIQPAKLEDSAVYLCASSLGWSGGQDTQYFGPGTRLTVL.

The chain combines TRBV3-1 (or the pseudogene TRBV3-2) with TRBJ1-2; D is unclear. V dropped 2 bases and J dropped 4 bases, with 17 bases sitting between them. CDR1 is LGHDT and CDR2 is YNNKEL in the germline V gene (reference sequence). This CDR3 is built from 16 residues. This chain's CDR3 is CASSQRGRDFSYGYTF. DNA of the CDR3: TGTGCCAGCAGCCAACGGGGTAGGGATTTTAGCTATGGCTACACCTTC.

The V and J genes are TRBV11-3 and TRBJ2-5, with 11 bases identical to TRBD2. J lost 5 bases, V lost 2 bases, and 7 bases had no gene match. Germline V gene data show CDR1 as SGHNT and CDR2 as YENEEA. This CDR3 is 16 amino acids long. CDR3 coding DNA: TGTGCCAGCAGCTTACAGGCTAGCGGGGGGCCGGAGACCCAGTACTTC. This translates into CASSLQASGGPETQYF.

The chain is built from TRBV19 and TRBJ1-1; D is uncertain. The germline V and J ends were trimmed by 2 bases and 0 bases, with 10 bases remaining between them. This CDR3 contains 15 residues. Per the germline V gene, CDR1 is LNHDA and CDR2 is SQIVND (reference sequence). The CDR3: CASSILVRMNTEAFF. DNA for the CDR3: TGTGCCAGTAGTATATTGGTCAGGATGAACACTGAAGCTTTCTTT. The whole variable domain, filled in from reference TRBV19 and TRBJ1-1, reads DGGITQSPKYLFRKEGQNVTLSCEQNLNHDAMYWYRQDPGQGLRLIYYSQIVNDFQKGDIAEGYSVSREKKESFPLTVTSAQKNPTAFYLCASSILVRMNTEAFFGQGTRLTVV.

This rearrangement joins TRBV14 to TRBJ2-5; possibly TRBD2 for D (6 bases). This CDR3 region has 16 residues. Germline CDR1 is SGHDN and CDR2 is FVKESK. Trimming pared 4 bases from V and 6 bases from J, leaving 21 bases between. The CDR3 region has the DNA TGTGCCAGCAGCCTTTCTACCAAAGCGGGCTTGAAGACCCAGTACTTC. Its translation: CASSLSTKAGLKTQYF.

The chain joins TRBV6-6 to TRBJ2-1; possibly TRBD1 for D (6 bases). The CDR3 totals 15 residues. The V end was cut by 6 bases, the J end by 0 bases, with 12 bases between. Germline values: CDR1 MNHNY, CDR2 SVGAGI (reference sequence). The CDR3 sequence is CASRPDRSSYNEQFF. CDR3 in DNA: TGTGCCAGCAGACCTGACAGGAGCTCCTACAATGAGCAGTTCTTC.

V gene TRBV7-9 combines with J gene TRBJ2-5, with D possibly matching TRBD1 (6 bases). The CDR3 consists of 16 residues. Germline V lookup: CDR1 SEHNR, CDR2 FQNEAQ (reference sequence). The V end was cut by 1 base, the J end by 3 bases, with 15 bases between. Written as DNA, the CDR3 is TGTGCCAGCAGCTTAGAGGTTTACAGGGTGGAAGAGACCCAGTACTTC. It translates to CASSLEVYRVEETQYF.

CDR3 nucleotide sequence: TGTGCCAGCAGCTTCGGAATACAGGCTAATGAAGCTTTCTTT. Amino acids: CASSFGIQANEAFF. The chain recombines TRBV7-2 with TRBJ1-1; D is perhaps TRBD1 (5 bases). The germline CDR1 and CDR2 sequences are SGHTA and FQGNSA. The V end was cut by 3 bases, the J end by 7 bases, with 15 bases between. The CDR3 has 14 residues. The entire variable domain, with the rest obtained from reference TRBV7-2 and TRBJ1-1, is as follows: GAGVSQSPSNKVTEKGKDVELRCDPISGHTALYWYRQSLGQGLEFLIYFQGNSAPDKSGLPSDRFSAERTGGSVSTLTIQRTQQEDSAVYLCASSFGIQANEAFFGQGTRLTVV.

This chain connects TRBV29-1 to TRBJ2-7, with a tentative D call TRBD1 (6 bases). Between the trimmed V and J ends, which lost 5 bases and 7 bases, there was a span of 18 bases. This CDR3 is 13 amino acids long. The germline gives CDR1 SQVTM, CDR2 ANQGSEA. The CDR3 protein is CSVQQQGSKEQYF. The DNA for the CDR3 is TGCAGCGTTCAGCAGCAGGGGTCTAAGGAGCAGTACTTC.

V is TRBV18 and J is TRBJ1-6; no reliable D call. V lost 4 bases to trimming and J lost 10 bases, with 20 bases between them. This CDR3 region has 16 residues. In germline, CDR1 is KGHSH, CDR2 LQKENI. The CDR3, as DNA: TGTGCCAGCTCACAAACGGGCCTTCCGGCGGGGTCACCCCTCCACTTT. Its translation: CASSQTGLPAGSPLHF.

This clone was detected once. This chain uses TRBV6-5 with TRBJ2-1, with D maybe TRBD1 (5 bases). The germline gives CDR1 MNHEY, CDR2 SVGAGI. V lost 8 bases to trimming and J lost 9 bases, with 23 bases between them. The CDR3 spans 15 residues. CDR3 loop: CASQIGQGYRTEQFF. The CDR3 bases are TGTGCCAGCCAAATTGGGCAGGGCTATCGCACTGAGCAGTTCTTC.

CDR3 residues: CATSRDSAGGGSREQFF. Here the CDR3 DNA reads TGTGCCACCAGCAGAGATTCTGCGGGCGGGGGTAGCCGTGAGCAGTTCTTC. The gene calls are TRBV15 and TRBJ2-1; TRBD2 aligns across 7 bases. Per the germline V gene, CDR1 is LNHNV and CDR2 is YYDKDF (reference sequence). The V gene end was trimmed by 0 bases and the J gene end by 9 bases; junction bases not matched to a gene: 14. The CDR3 is made up of 17 amino acids.

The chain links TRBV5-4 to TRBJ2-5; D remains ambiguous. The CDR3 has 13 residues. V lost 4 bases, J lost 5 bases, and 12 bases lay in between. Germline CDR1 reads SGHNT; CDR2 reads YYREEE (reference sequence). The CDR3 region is CASSAVGSETQYF. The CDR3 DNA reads TGTGCCAGCAGCGCGGTAGGTTCTGAGACCCAGTACTTC.

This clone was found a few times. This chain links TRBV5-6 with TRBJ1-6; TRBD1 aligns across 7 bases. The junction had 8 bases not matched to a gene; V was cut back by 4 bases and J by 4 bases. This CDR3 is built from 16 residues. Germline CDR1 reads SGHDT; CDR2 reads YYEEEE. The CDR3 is CASSPGGGQYNSPLHF. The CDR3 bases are TGTGCCAGCAGCCCCGGAGGGGGACAGTATAATTCACCCCTCCACTTT.

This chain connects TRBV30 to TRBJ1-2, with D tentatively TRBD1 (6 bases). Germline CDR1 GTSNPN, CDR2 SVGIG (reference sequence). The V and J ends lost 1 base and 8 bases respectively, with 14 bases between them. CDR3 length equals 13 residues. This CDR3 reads CAWSAQGRWGYTF. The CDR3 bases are TGTGCCTGGAGTGCACAGGGCCGCTGGGGCTACACCTTC.

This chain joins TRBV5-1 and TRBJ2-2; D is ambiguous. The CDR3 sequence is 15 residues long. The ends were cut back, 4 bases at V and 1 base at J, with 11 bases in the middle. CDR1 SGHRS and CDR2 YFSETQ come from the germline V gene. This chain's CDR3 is CASSPLTGNTGELFF. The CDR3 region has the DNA TGCGCCAGCAGCCCTCTGACTGGGAACACCGGGGAGCTGTTTTTT.

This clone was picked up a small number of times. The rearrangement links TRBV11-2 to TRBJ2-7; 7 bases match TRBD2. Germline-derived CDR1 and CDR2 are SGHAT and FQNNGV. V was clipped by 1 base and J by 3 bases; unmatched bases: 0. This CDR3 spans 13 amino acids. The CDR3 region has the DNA TGTGCCAGCAGCTTAGCTAGCGGCTACGAGCAGTACTTC. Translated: CASSLASGYEQYF. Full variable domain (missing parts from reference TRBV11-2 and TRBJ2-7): EAGVAQSPRYKIIEKRQSVAFWCNPISGHATLYWYQQILGQGPKLLIQFQNNGVVDDSQLPKDRFSAERLKGVDSTLKIQPAKLEDSAVYLCASSLASGYEQYFGPGTRLTVT.

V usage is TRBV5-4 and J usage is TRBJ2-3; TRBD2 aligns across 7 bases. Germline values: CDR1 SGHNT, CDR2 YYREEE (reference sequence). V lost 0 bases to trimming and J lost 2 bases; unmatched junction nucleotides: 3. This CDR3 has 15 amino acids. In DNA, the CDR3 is TGTGCCAGCAGCTTGGGGGGACTATACACAGATACGCAGTATTTT. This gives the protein CASSLGGLYTDTQYF.

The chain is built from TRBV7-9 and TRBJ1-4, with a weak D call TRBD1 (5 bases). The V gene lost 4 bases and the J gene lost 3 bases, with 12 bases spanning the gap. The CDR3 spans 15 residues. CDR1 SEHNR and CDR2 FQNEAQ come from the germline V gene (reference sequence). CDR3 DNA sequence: TGTGCCAGCAGCTCCCAGGGTGAGCCTAATGAAAAACTGTTTTTT. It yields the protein CASSSQGEPNEKLFF.

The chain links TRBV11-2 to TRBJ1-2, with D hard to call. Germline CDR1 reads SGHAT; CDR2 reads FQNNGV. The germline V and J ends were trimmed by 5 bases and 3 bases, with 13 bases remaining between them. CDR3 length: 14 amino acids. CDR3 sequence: CASSPEATHYGYTF. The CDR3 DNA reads TGTGCCAGCAGCCCTGAGGCAACCCACTATGGCTACACCTTC.

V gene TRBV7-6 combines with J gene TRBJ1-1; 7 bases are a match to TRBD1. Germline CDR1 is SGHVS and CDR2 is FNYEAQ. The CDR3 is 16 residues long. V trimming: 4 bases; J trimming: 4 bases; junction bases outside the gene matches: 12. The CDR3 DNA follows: TGTGCCAGCAGCTCCCAGACAGGGCGAAGGACCACTGAAGCTTTCTTT. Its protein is CASSSQTGRRTTEAFF.

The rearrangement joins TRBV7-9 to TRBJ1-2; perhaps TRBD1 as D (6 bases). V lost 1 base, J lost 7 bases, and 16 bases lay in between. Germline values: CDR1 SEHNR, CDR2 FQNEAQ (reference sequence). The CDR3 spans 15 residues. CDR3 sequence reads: CASSLEAAGASGYTF. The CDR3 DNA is TGTGCCAGCAGCTTAGAGGCAGCAGGGGCAAGTGGCTACACCTTC.

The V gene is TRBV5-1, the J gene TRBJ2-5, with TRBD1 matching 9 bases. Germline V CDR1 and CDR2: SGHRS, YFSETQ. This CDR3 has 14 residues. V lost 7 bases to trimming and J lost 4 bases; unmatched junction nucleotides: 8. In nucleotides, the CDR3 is TGCGCCAGCGCCGGGACAGGGAAGAGAGAGACCCAGTACTTC. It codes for CASAGTGKRETQYF.